This TCR beta chain is from a study of blood T cells in healthy people across ages (dated by TCRdb to about 2015). General notes on the study: Template switching captured roughly one uniquely barcoded TCR beta cDNA molecule per two T cells in model experiments. The donors were split into four age groups: young (average 16 years), middle-aged (about 40), aged (more than 55) and long-lived (approximately 89). To avoid experimental bias, donors of different ages were distributed randomly across sequencing lanes. Using deep sequencing normalized with unique cDNA molecular identifiers, the study measured how TCR beta repertoire diversity changes with age. The study analyzed two additional independent replicas of 1 million unique cDNA reads from the same blood draw for two donors, one aged 18 to 29 and one aged 80 or older.

Donors were approximately 42 systemically healthy Caucasian individuals from Russia aged roughly 6 to 100 years. Around 10 milliliters of peripheral blood were collected from each donor into EDTA-treated Vacutainer tubes. Ficoll-Paque density-gradient centrifugation was used to isolate PBMCs, with at least 6 million per sample. Total RNA, at least 6 micrograms per sample, was extracted from PBMCs with Trizol reagent. For every donor, an aliquot of PBMCs went through flow cytometry to measure the percentages of naive CD45RAhigh/CD27high T cells. Receptor amplification or capture employed 5' RACE. The sequencer listed for this sample is Illumina HiSeq 2500. A second PCR of about 6 to 11 cycles was performed with a sample-barcoded 5' primer and a J-beta primer mix. A template-switch 5' adaptor carrying 12 random nucleotides introduced a unique molecular identifier onto each TCR beta cDNA molecule. Each sample yielded at least 2.5 million CDR3-containing paired-end reads. First-strand cDNA synthesis was performed from all RNA using the Mint cDNA synthesis kit, with priming by a TRBC-specific oligonucleotide. Following uracil-DNA glycosylase treatment, a first 18-cycle PCR with universal primers M1SS and BC2_uni_R was performed on all cDNA. Under the source paper's analysis protocol: For normalization, 1 million high-quality reads, each with a distinct molecular identifier, were randomly selected from each sample. Reads with shared molecular identifiers were discarded instead of being binned into consensus sequences. MiTCR, with a Q25 quality threshold and the strictest error-elimination algorithm, was used for CDR3 identification, clonotype clustering and error correction. A nonparametric unseen species model with Euler transformation was used to estimate a lower bound on total TCR beta diversity. TCRdb handled the public reads itself, with Q25 trimming in fastp and clone calling in MiXCR, and kept productive beta chains. Every distinct CDR3 protein forms one entry, paired with its most common genes and DNA. In this record, the V and J calls reflect TCRdb's handling and not the investigators' own analysis. A total of approximately 1.5 million distinct CDR3 sequences appear in this sample, around 36% of them only once. The leading ten clones occupy about 11% of the sample.

The study at large found these results: Compared with the aged group, the long-lived group had more naive CD4+ T cells, fewer expanded clones and increased TCR diversity, suggesting age selection. As age increased, observed TCR beta diversity per million T cells dropped in a roughly linear way, and a significant reduction was already evident by age roughly 40. Since profiling was done on bulk unsorted PBMCs, naive and antigen-experienced compartments could not be conclusively compared. Observed TCR beta diversity correlated strongly with the percentage of naive T cells measured by flow cytometry. Estimates of total diversity from one million sequenced T cells were regarded as lower bounds and underestimates. Donor CMV infection status was unknown, potentially confounding age-related changes in expanded clonotypes.

With regard to this clonotype: Its recognized antigen is unknown. No base quality values were provided; no much bigger clone lies one nucleotide off.

The CDR3 runs 15 residues from the cysteine to the phenylalanine. Only the CDR3 DNA stays, 45 bases, in frame from base 1. Compared with germline, V lacks 3 bases and J lacks 2 bases; bases without a gene match: 3. The germline V gene encodes CDR1 SGDLS and CDR2 YYNGEE. The receptor's source is a woman between 25 and 40 years old in good health. The rearranged segments are TRBV9 and TRBJ2-1; TRBD2 aligns with 9 central bases. Input material: blood. The nucleotides read TGTGCCAGCAGCGCTAGCGGGACGGCCTACAATGAGCAGTTCTTC. The translation is CASSASGTAYNEQFF.